The source of this T cell receptor (beta chain) is a study of blood T cell repertoires in COVID-19. Overall study context: T cells, B-cell-depleted T cells, or PBMCs provided the cDNA or gDNA that served as material.

As handled by the study authors: It was from reference gene primer amplification that nucleated cell counts were estimated. Sequencing was performed with immunoSEQ multiplex PCR; in TCRdb, only in-frame clones are kept and a portion is missing. V, J and clone size derive from that table, while D and trimming were established from the DNA sequence. The table shows under 200,000 clones, with around four fifths occurring only once. From germline, CDR1 is SEHNR and CDR2 FQNEAQ (reference sequence). The CDR3 covers 14 residues. The J segment lost 10 bases and the V segment lost 5 bases, leaving 8 bases of the junction unmatched. Only a few counts were recorded for this clone.

The receptor was isolated from a man between 25 and 39 years old with active or convalescent COVID-19. J is TRBJ1-6 and V is TRBV7-9, with TRBD1 matching 7 bases. Sequenced: peripheral blood. The CDR3 DNA follows: TGTGCCAGCAGCCTCGGAGGGGGCGTGTCACCCCTCCACTTT. Protein sequence: CASSLGGGVSPLHF.